This TCR beta chain derives from a study of blood T cell repertoires in COVID-19. Study-wide background: Samples representing acute and convalescent COVID-19 were sourced from the United States, Italy and Spain.

The V gene's germline CDR1 is SNHLY and CDR2 FYNNEI. The CDR3 has 13 amino acids. Trimming shortened V by 6 bases and J by 4 bases, and 12 bases separated the two germline ends. Seattle enrolled patients during active infection and tracked them longitudinally. Original methodology: Amplification of reference gene primers was used by the study to estimate nucleated cell counts. Sequenced by immunoSEQ multiplex PCR; TCRdb stores in-frame clones only, minus some. From that table come the V and J calls and clone size; the DNA was used to work out D and trimming. Among nearly 250,000 clones, around 88% were seen once, and the ten largest hold 5% to 6%.

The material sequenced was peripheral blood. This sequence was found in a woman of 80 years or more with COVID-19, enrolled during active disease. This chain connects TRBV2 to TRBJ1-1; possible D gene TRBD1, 6 bases. The CDR3 spells CASSSSGATEAFF. CDR3 in DNA: TGTGCCAGCAGCTCCTCAGGGGCCACTGAAGCTTTCTTT.